This T cell receptor beta chain came from a study of CD8 T cells in Susac syndrome. An amount of RNA that ranged from roughly 0.45 to 1 ug was reverse transcribed with random hexamers. Amplification of TCR beta CDR3 by immunoSEQ multiplex PCR spanned 54 Vbeta and 13 Jbeta. One entry per CDR3 protein results from TCRdb running MiXCR on the immunoSEQ multiplex PCR reads. This table holds 150,000 or so distinct CDR3 sequences, 90% to 95% found once. This TCR came from a human donor in good health. Sequenced sample: CD4+ T cells from PBMCs.

CDR3 residues: CATEGGGYNEQFF. CDR3 DNA sequence: TGTGCCACCGAGGGCGGGGGTTACAATGAGCAGTTCTTC. This chain links TRBV7-9 with TRBJ2-1; 7 bases line up with TRBD2. The ends lost 10 bases at V and 4 bases at J; junction bases unmatched: 7. CDR3 size: 13 residues. Germline assignment: CDR1 SEHNR and CDR2 FQNEAQ (reference sequence).